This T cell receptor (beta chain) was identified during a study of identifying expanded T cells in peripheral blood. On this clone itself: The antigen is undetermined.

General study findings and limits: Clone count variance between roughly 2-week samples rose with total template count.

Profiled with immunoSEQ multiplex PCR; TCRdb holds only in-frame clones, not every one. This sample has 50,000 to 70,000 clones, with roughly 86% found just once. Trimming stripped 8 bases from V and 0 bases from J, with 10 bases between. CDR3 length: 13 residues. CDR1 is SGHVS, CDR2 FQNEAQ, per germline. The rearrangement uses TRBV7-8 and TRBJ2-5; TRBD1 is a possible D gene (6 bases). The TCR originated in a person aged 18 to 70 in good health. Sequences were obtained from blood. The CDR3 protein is CASQGQYQETQYF. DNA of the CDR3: TGTGCCAGCCAGGGGCAATACCAAGAGACCCAGTACTTC.